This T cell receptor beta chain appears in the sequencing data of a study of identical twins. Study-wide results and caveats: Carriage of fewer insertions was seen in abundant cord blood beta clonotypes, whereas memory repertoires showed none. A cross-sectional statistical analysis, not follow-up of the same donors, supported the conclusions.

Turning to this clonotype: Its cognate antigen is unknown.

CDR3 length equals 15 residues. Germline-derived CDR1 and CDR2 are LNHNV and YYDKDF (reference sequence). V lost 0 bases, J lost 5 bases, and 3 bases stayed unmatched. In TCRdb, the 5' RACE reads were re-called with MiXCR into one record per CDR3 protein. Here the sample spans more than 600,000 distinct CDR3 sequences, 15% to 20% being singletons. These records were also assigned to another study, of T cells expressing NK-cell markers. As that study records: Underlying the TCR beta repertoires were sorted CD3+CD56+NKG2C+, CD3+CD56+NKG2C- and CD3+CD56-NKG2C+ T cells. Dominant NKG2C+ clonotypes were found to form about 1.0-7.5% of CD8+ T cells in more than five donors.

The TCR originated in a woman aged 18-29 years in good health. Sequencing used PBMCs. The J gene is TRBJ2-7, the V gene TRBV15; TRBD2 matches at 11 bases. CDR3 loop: CATSRDLAGGHEQYF. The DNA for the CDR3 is TGTGCCACCAGCAGAGATCTAGCGGGGGGCCACGAGCAGTACTTC.